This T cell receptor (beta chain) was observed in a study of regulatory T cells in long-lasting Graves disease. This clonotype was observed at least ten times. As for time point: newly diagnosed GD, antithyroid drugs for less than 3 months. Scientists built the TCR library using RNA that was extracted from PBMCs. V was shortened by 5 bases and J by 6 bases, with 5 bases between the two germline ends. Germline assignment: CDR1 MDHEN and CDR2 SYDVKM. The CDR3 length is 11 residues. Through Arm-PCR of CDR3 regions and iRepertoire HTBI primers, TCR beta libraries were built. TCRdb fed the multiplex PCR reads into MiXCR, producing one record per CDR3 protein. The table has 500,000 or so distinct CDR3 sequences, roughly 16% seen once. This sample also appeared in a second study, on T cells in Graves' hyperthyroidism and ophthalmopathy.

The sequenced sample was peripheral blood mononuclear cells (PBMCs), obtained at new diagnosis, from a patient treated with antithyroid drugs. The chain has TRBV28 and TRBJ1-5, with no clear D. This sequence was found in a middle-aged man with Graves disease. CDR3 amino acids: CASSKPQPQHF. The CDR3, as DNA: TGTGCCAGCAGTAAACCTCAGCCCCAGCATTTT.